The rows below give T cell receptor beta chains drawn from one sample of a study of cytomegalovirus exposure and HLA in healthy donors. Produced via immunoSEQ multiplex PCR; TCRdb's table is partial and in-frame only. This table has 140,000 to 150,000 clones, 82% appearing once. The sample taken for sequencing was PBMCs. These receptors originate from a woman in her fifties or sixties in good health and CMV-seropositive. Both conserved end residues are part of each CDR3. The order of the fields is clone size, D gene, V gene, J gene, CDR3 protein, CDR3 DNA. The D gene is left open where the match is weak. The size field is filled for only some rows; it gives once, few, many or a size class.

clone_size: .; d_call: .; v_call: TRBV6-4; j_call: TRBJ2-7; cdr3_aa: CASTLGQACIEQYF; cdr3_nt: TGTGCCAGCACTCTGGGACAAGCTTGCATCGAGCAGTACTTC
clone_size: .; d_call: .; v_call: TRBV30; j_call: TRBJ2-3; cdr3_aa: CAWTATGRTDTQYF; cdr3_nt: TGTGCCTGGACCGCTACAGGGAGAACAGATACGCAGTATTTT
clone_size: once; d_call: .; v_call: TRBV21-1; j_call: TRBJ1-6; cdr3_aa: CASSKRESYNSPLHF; cdr3_nt: TGTGCCAGCAGCAAGCGCGAATCCTATAATTCACCCCTCCACTTT
clone_size: .; d_call: .; v_call: TRBV18; j_call: TRBJ2-7; cdr3_aa: CASSPLDDSSEQYF; cdr3_nt: TGTGCCAGCTCACCGCTGGACGACAGTTCCGAGCAGTACTTC
clone_size: .; d_call: TRBD2; v_call: TRBV19; j_call: TRBJ2-3; cdr3_aa: CATSKEIAGFTDTQYF; cdr3_nt: TGTGCCACCTCAAAGGAGATAGCGGGATTCACAGATACGCAGTATTTT
clone_size: .; d_call: .; v_call: TRBV27; j_call: TRBJ2-2; cdr3_aa: CASSLSYTGELFF; cdr3_nt: TGTGCCAGCAGTTTATCCTACACCGGGGAGCTGTTTTTT
clone_size: .; d_call: TRBD2; v_call: TRBV28; j_call: TRBJ2-7; cdr3_aa: CASSLGSGTLEQYF; cdr3_nt: TGTGCCAGCAGTTTGGGTAGCGGGACCCTCGAGCAGTACTTC
clone_size: .; d_call: .; v_call: TRBV5-1; j_call: TRBJ2-1; cdr3_aa: CASSSGPAAGDEQFF; cdr3_nt: TGCGCCAGCAGCAGCGGGCCTGCGGCGGGCGATGAGCAGTTCTTC
clone_size: .; d_call: .; v_call: TRBV30; j_call: TRBJ1-2; cdr3_aa: CAWTRPTRRDGYTF; cdr3_nt: TGTGCCTGGACCCGCCCAACACGGAGGGATGGCTACACCTTC
clone_size: once; d_call: .; v_call: TRBV30; j_call: TRBJ2-7; cdr3_aa: CAWSVPEATFYEQYF; cdr3_nt: TGTGCCTGGAGTGTACCCGAGGCTACGTTCTACGAGCAGTACTTC
clone_size: .; d_call: TRBD2; v_call: TRBV5-1; j_call: TRBJ2-3; cdr3_aa: CASSPLAADTDTQYF; cdr3_nt: TGCGCCAGCAGCCCGCTAGCGGCAGACACAGATACGCAGTATTTT
clone_size: .; d_call: .; v_call: TRBV11-2; j_call: TRBJ1-4; cdr3_aa: CASSLVRHVPSEKLFF; cdr3_nt: TGTGCCAGCAGCTTGGTGAGACACGTACCTTCCGAAAAACTGTTTTTT
clone_size: few; d_call: .; v_call: TRBV7-9; j_call: TRBJ1-4; cdr3_aa: CASTVVRGGTNEKLFF; cdr3_nt: TGTGCCAGCACCGTTGTCCGGGGAGGAACTAATGAAAAACTGTTTTTT
clone_size: .; d_call: .; v_call: TRBV5-1; j_call: TRBJ2-7; cdr3_aa: CASRPGPRSEQYF; cdr3_nt: TGCGCCAGCAGGCCAGGGCCCCGGTCCGAGCAGTACTTC
clone_size: .; d_call: TRBD1; v_call: TRBV7-9; j_call: TRBJ2-7; cdr3_aa: CAIQGAVGYEQYF; cdr3_nt: TGTGCCATCCAGGGGGCAGTCGGTTACGAGCAGTACTTC
clone_size: .; d_call: .; v_call: TRBV19; j_call: TRBJ2-5; cdr3_aa: CASTPVRQETQYF; cdr3_nt: TGTGCCAGTACCCCAGTCCGCCAAGAGACCCAGTACTTC
clone_size: .; d_call: TRBD1; v_call: TRBV18; j_call: TRBJ2-1; cdr3_aa: CASSQGTGGGNEQFF; cdr3_nt: TGTGCCAGCTCACAGGGGACAGGGGGTGGCAATGAGCAGTTCTTC
clone_size: .; d_call: TRBD2; v_call: TRBV7-6; j_call: TRBJ2-7; cdr3_aa: CASSLVASGGAYEQYF; cdr3_nt: TGTGCCAGCAGCTTGGTCGCTAGCGGGGGCGCCTACGAGCAGTACTTC
clone_size: once; d_call: TRBD2; v_call: TRBV30; j_call: TRBJ2-7; cdr3_aa: CACTGGGSAYEQYF; cdr3_nt: TGTGCCTGTACGGGGGGAGGGAGCGCCTACGAGCAGTACTTC
clone_size: .; d_call: .; v_call: TRBV19; j_call: TRBJ1-5; cdr3_aa: CASSRTASRDSNQPQHF; cdr3_nt: TGTGCCAGTAGCCGGACAGCGTCCCGGGATAGCAATCAGCCCCAGCATTTT
clone_size: once; d_call: TRBD2; v_call: TRBV5-1; j_call: TRBJ2-3; cdr3_aa: CASSLGLAGEGDTQYF; cdr3_nt: TGCGCCAGCAGCTTGGGACTAGCGGGGGAAGGGGATACGCAGTATTTT
clone_size: .; d_call: TRBD1; v_call: TRBV4-2; j_call: TRBJ2-2; cdr3_aa: CASSQVGDRGNTGELFF; cdr3_nt: TGTGCCAGCAGCCAAGTAGGAGACAGGGGCAACACCGGGGAGCTGTTTTTT
clone_size: .; d_call: .; v_call: TRBV6-6; j_call: TRBJ1-2; cdr3_aa: CASSYSGEGYYGYTF; cdr3_nt: TGTGCCAGCAGTTACTCAGGAGAGGGCTACTATGGCTACACCTTC
clone_size: .; d_call: .; v_call: TRBV5-1; j_call: TRBJ1-1; cdr3_aa: CASSLGTGNTEAFF; cdr3_nt: TGCGCCAGCAGCTTGGGAACAGGGAACACTGAAGCTTTCTTT
clone_size: few; d_call: .; v_call: TRBV7-9; j_call: TRBJ1-2; cdr3_aa: CASSLGTSYGYTF; cdr3_nt: TGTGCCAGCAGCTTAGGGACAAGTTATGGCTACACCTTC
clone_size: .; d_call: TRBD2; v_call: TRBV30; j_call: TRBJ2-1; cdr3_aa: CAWRGLAGVNEQFF; cdr3_nt: TGTGCCTGGCGCGGGCTAGCGGGAGTCAATGAGCAGTTCTTC
clone_size: .; d_call: .; v_call: TRBV5-1; j_call: TRBJ2-5; cdr3_aa: CASSLAPRQETQYF; cdr3_nt: TGCGCCAGCAGCTTGGCTCCCAGACAAGAGACCCAGTACTTC
clone_size: once; d_call: TRBD1; v_call: TRBV5-1; j_call: TRBJ1-3; cdr3_aa: CASSTGTGAEHTIYF; cdr3_nt: TGCGCCAGCAGCACGGGGACAGGGGCTGAACACACCATATATTTT
clone_size: .; d_call: TRBD2; v_call: TRBV4-1; j_call: TRBJ2-3; cdr3_aa: CASSQERIAAGREEWNTQYF; cdr3_nt: TGCGCCAGCAGCCAAGAACGGATAGCTGCGGGCCGGGAGGAGTGGAATACGCAGTATTTT
clone_size: once; d_call: .; v_call: TRBV7-9; j_call: TRBJ2-2; cdr3_aa: CASSTGQRAVPGELFF; cdr3_nt: TGTGCCAGCAGCACGGGACAGCGGGCCGTTCCGGGGGAGCTGTTTTTT
clone_size: once; d_call: .; v_call: TRBV27; j_call: TRBJ2-7; cdr3_aa: CASSLPSYEQYF; cdr3_nt: TGTGCCAGCAGTTTACCTTCCTACGAGCAGTACTTC
clone_size: .; d_call: .; v_call: TRBV28; j_call: TRBJ1-2; cdr3_aa: CASSSLWQDYGYTF; cdr3_nt: TGTGCCAGCAGTTCCCTTTGGCAGGACTATGGCTACACCTTC
clone_size: .; d_call: .; v_call: TRBV7-9; j_call: TRBJ2-3; cdr3_aa: CASSPEGGSTDTQYF; cdr3_nt: TGTGCCAGCAGCCCTGAGGGAGGTAGCACAGATACGCAGTATTTT
clone_size: once; d_call: .; v_call: TRBV16; j_call: TRBJ2-5; cdr3_aa: CASSQSGGQETQYF; cdr3_nt: TGTGCCAGCAGCCAATCGGGAGGTCAAGAGACCCAGTACTTC
clone_size: .; d_call: TRBD1; v_call: TRBV6-5; j_call: TRBJ2-7; cdr3_aa: CASSYTGQNPSYEQYF; cdr3_nt: TGTGCCAGCAGTTACACGGGACAGAATCCCTCCTACGAGCAGTACTTC
clone_size: .; d_call: TRBD2; v_call: TRBV7-8; j_call: TRBJ2-1; cdr3_aa: CASSPRVAGSSEQFF; cdr3_nt: TGTGCCAGCAGCCCCCGGGTAGCGGGAAGTTCTGAGCAGTTCTTC
clone_size: .; d_call: .; v_call: TRBV18; j_call: TRBJ2-2; cdr3_aa: CASSPIERGGLFF; cdr3_nt: TGTGCCAGCTCACCAATCGAAAGGGGAGGGCTGTTTTTT
clone_size: .; d_call: .; v_call: TRBV11-2; j_call: TRBJ2-2; cdr3_aa: CASSLTRGNTGELFF; cdr3_nt: TGTGCCAGCAGCTTAACCAGGGGGAACACCGGGGAGCTGTTTTTT
clone_size: .; d_call: .; v_call: TRBV7-9; j_call: TRBJ2-7; cdr3_aa: CASSPKTDYEQYF; cdr3_nt: TGTGCCAGCAGCCCGAAGACAGATTACGAGCAGTACTTC
clone_size: .; d_call: TRBD1; v_call: TRBV5-6; j_call: TRBJ1-2; cdr3_aa: CASSLTDRGDGYTF; cdr3_nt: TGTGCCAGCAGCTTAACAGACAGGGGGGATGGCTACACCTTC
clone_size: .; d_call: TRBD2; v_call: TRBV7-2; j_call: TRBJ2-2; cdr3_aa: CASSLKLPGLVNTGELFF; cdr3_nt: TGTGCCAGCAGCTTAAAATTGCCGGGACTAGTGAACACCGGGGAGCTGTTTTTT
clone_size: .; d_call: .; v_call: TRBV18; j_call: TRBJ2-1; cdr3_aa: CASSPVQDNEQFF; cdr3_nt: TGTGCCAGCTCACCCGTACAGGATAATGAGCAGTTCTTC
clone_size: .; d_call: .; v_call: TRBV7-3; j_call: TRBJ2-7; cdr3_aa: CASSLGPWTAQYF; cdr3_nt: TGTGCCAGCAGCTTAGGGCCCTGGACAGCGCAGTACTTC
clone_size: .; d_call: .; v_call: TRBV18; j_call: TRBJ2-1; cdr3_aa: CASSQGEGDEQFF; cdr3_nt: TGTGCCAGCTCCCAAGGAGAAGGAGATGAGCAGTTCTTC
clone_size: once; d_call: .; v_call: TRBV27; j_call: TRBJ2-1; cdr3_aa: CASSFAGSYNEQFF; cdr3_nt: TGTGCCAGCAGTTTTGCGGGCTCCTACAATGAGCAGTTCTTC
clone_size: .; d_call: .; v_call: TRBV7-9; j_call: TRBJ1-1; cdr3_aa: CASSFEYTEAFF; cdr3_nt: TGTGCCAGCAGCTTTGAGTACACTGAAGCTTTCTTT
clone_size: .; d_call: TRBD2; v_call: TRBV19; j_call: TRBJ2-1; cdr3_aa: CASSPLIAGVGYNEQFF; cdr3_nt: TGTGCCAGTAGTCCCCTCATAGCGGGAGTTGGGTACAATGAGCAGTTCTTC
clone_size: .; d_call: .; v_call: TRBV5-1; j_call: TRBJ2-7; cdr3_aa: CASSPGDRAYEQYF; cdr3_nt: TGCGCCAGCAGCCCGGGGGACAGAGCCTACGAGCAGTACTTC